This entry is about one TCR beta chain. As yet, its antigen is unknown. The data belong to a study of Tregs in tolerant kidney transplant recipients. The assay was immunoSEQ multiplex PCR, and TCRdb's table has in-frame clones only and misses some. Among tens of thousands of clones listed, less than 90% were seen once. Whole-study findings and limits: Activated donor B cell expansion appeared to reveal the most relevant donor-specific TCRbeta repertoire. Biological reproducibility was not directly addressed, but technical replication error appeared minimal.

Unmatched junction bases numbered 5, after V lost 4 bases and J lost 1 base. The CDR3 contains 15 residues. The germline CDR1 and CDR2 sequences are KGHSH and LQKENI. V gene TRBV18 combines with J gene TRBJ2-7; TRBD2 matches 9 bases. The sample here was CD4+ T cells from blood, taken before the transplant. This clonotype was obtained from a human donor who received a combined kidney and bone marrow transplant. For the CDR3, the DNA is TGTGCCAGCTCACTCGGGACTAGCCCTTCCTACGAGCAGTACTTC. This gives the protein CASSLGTSPSYEQYF.